The clone carrying this T cell receptor (beta chain) appeared many times. Its matching antigen is unknown. The sample comes from a study of neurological immune-mediated disorders. cDNA was made by 5'RACE with 10-nucleotide random UMIs. A single record per CDR3 protein comes from TCRdb applying MiXCR to the 5' RACE reads. The sample contains tens of thousands of distinct CDR3 sequences, about 9.3% of which appear only once. The study, taken as a whole, reports: No CDR3 amino acid sequences were shared by expanded clones across subjects, suggesting private repertoires in all groups.

The V end was cut by 6 bases, the J end by 3 bases, with 9 bases between. CDR1 is DFQATT, CDR2 SNEGSKA, per germline (reference sequence). CDR3 length: 11 residues. Material for sequencing was PBMCs. The chain carries TRBV20-1 and TRBJ2-7, with D possibly TRBD1 on 6 matching bases. The receptor comes from a woman aged 25 to 39 with HTLV-1-associated myelopathy (HAM/TSP). CDR3 sequence reads: CSARGGYEQYF. The CDR3 DNA is TGCAGTGCCCGAGGGGGCTACGAGCAGTACTTC.